This T cell receptor beta chain was profiled in a study of CD8 T cells in Susac syndrome. Looking at the study overall: Of the sequenced Susac syndrome patients, six had active disease and roughly eight were in remission.

With random hexamers, reverse transcription was performed on about 0.5 to 1 ug of RNA. Amplification of TCR beta CDR3 spanned 54 Vbeta and 13 Jbeta via immunoSEQ multiplex PCR. TCRdb re-analysed the immunoSEQ multiplex PCR reads in MiXCR, keeping a single row per CDR3 protein. The sample includes 170,000 or so distinct CDR3 sequences, approximately 95% of them seen just once. With 3 bases removed from V and 0 bases from J, the gap between germline ends came to 3 bases. The CDR3 has 14 residues. Germline-derived CDR1 and CDR2 are LGHDT and YNNKEL (reference sequence). The rearrangement uses TRBV3-1 and TRBJ2-6; D not certain. Sequenced material: CD4+ T cells from PBMCs. This receptor was obtained from a human donor with Susac syndrome. The DNA for the CDR3 is TGTGCCAGCAGCCAGGCCTCTGGGGCCAACGTCCTGACTTTC. The encoded protein is CASSQASGANVLTF.